The 30 T cell receptor beta chains presented below share a single source sample, sequenced in a study of blood T cell repertoires in COVID-19. Measured with immunoSEQ multiplex PCR; TCRdb has only the in-frame clones, and not every one. This table has fewer than 350,000 clones, roughly 89% appearing once. What was sequenced was PBMCs or T cells enriched from blood (not recorded which). The receptors derive from a man between 60 and 75 years old who had recovered from COVID-19.

V and J are TRBV30 and TRBJ2-1; weak D call: TRBD1 (5 bases). The CDR3 consists of 10 residues. Germline assignment: CDR1 GTSNPN and CDR2 SVGIG (reference sequence). V was pared by 8 bases and J by 7 bases, with 9 bases between. Here the CDR3 reads CAQGINEQFF. The CDR3 coding sequence is TGTGCCCAGGGAATTAATGAGCAGTTCTTC.

The chain is built from TRBV7-6 and TRBJ1-4, with 7 bases lining up with TRBD1. Trimming at V came to 6 bases and at J to 3 bases, leaving 7 bases not matched to a gene. CDR1 is SGHVS and CDR2 is FNYEAQ in the germline V gene. There are 15 residues in the CDR3. This CDR3 reads CASRKTQGANEKLFF. The DNA for the CDR3 is TGTGCCAGCAGGAAAACGCAGGGGGCTAATGAAAAACTGTTTTTT.

The chain couples TRBV15 to TRBJ1-5; D unclear. CDR3 size: 12 residues. Germline V lookup: CDR1 LNHNV, CDR2 YYDKDF (reference sequence). V lost 1 base and J 7 bases, leaving 5 bases between the germline ends. Written as DNA, the CDR3 is TGTGCCACCAGCAGAGGGAGGCAGCCCCAGCATTTT. Its translation is CATSRGRQPQHF.

CDR3 bases: TGCGCCAGCGGTAATCGGACAGCGAACACTGAAGCTTTCTTT. It translates to CASGNRTANTEAFF. V gene TRBV5-1 combines with J gene TRBJ1-1; tentatively, D is TRBD1 (6 bases). Trimming stripped 7 bases from V and 1 base from J, with 14 bases between. The CDR3 spans 14 residues. Per germline, CDR1 SGHRS and CDR2 YFSETQ. Full variable domain (missing parts from reference TRBV5-1 and TRBJ1-1): KAGVTQTPRYLIKTRGQQVTLSCSPISGHRSVSWYQQTPGQGLQFLFEYFSETQRNKGNFPGRFSGRQFSNSRSEMNVSTLELGDSALYLCASGNRTANTEAFFGQGTRLTVV.

V and J are TRBV5-1 and TRBJ2-1; 9 bases agree with TRBD2. This CDR3 has 15 amino acids. Germline CDR1 SGHRS, CDR2 YFSETQ. V shed 1 base and J 9 bases; nucleotides not matched to a gene: 8. In nucleotides, the CDR3 is TGCGCCAGCAGCTTGTTTTTAGCGGGAGACAGTGAGCAGTTCTTC. Translated: CASSLFLAGDSEQFF.

The rearrangement links TRBV3-1 (or the pseudogene TRBV3-2) to TRBJ2-5; TRBD1 matches at 8 bases. The length of the CDR3 is 13 residues. After removal of 4 bases from V and 4 bases from J, the junction contained 2 bases not matched to a gene. Looked up from germline, CDR1 is LGHDT and CDR2 is YNNKEL (reference sequence). The CDR3 reads CASSLTGGETQYF. Written as DNA, the CDR3 is TGTGCCAGCAGCCTAACAGGGGGAGAGACCCAGTACTTC.

The CDR3: CASSLGQTNTGELFF. The CDR3 DNA follows: TGTGCCAGCAGCCTGGGACAGACGAACACCGGGGAGCTGTTTTTT. V is TRBV7-9 and J is TRBJ2-2; 7 positions agree with TRBD1. This CDR3 is built from 15 residues. In germline, CDR1 is SEHNR, CDR2 FQNEAQ (reference sequence). The junction had 3 bases not matched to a gene; V was cut back by 5 bases and J by 0 bases.

V gene TRBV5-4 combines with J gene TRBJ1-1, with 10 bases aligning to TRBD1. With V trimmed by 0 bases and J by 4 bases, 3 bases remained unmatched. The CDR3 runs to 15 residues. Per the germline V gene, CDR1 is SGHNT and CDR2 is YYREEE (reference sequence). DNA of the CDR3: TGTGCCAGCAGCTTGGCCGGGACAGGGGCCACTGAAGCTTTCTTT. Translation gives CASSLAGTGATEAFF.

V and J are TRBV28 and TRBJ1-2; 8 positions agree with TRBD1. CDR1 and CDR2 from the germline V gene are MDHEN and SYDVKM. This CDR3 is built from 13 residues. V shed 5 bases and J 8 bases; nucleotides not matched to a gene: 7. DNA for the CDR3: TGTGCCAGCAGTGCGGACAGGGTCCGGGGCTACACCTTC. Translated, it gives CASSADRVRGYTF.

The chain links TRBV5-1 to TRBJ2-1; a weak D match, TRBD1 (5 bases). Germline CDR1 is SGHRS and CDR2 is YFSETQ. The CDR3 spans 14 residues. V lost 1 base and J lost 8, with 13 bases in between. The chain's CDR3 is CASSLIQTGDEQFF. Here the CDR3 DNA reads TGCGCCAGCAGCTTGATTCAAACAGGCGATGAGCAGTTCTTC.

V gene TRBV28 combines with J gene TRBJ1-2; maybe TRBD1 (6 bases). The CDR3 consists of 16 residues. Per the germline V gene, CDR1 is MDHEN and CDR2 is SYDVKM. V gave up 6 bases and J gave up 4 bases, with 21 bases separating them. This CDR3 reads CASRPQGLFEVYGYTF. The CDR3, as DNA: TGTGCCAGCAGACCGCAGGGGCTTTTCGAGGTCTATGGCTACACCTTC.

V gene TRBV7-9 combines with J gene TRBJ1-3; no firm D call. CDR3 length: 16 residues. V was cut by 5 bases and J by 0 bases, with 14 bases left in between. Germline CDR1 and CDR2: SEHNR and FQNEAQ (reference sequence). Here the CDR3 reads CASSQYQIHSGNTIYF. In DNA, the CDR3 is TGTGCCAGCAGCCAATATCAGATACACTCTGGAAACACCATATATTTT. Together with reference TRBV7-9 and TRBJ1-3, the CDR3 gives the full variable domain: DTGVSQNPRHKITKRGQNVTFRCDPISEHNRLYWYRQTLGQGPEFLTYFQNEAQLEKSRLLSDRFSAERPKGSFSTLEIQRTEQGDSAMYLCASSQYQIHSGNTIYFGEGSWLTVV.

The chain uses TRBV19 and TRBJ1-5; 9 positions agree with TRBD1. The V and J ends lost 3 bases and 8 bases, in that order; junction bases with no gene match: 5. The CDR3 runs to 14 residues. Germline CDR1 reads LNHDA; CDR2 reads SQIVND (reference sequence). The chain's CDR3 is CASSIPGTGKPQHF. The DNA of the CDR3 is TGTGCCAGTAGTATCCCAGGGACAGGGAAGCCCCAGCATTTT.

The V and J genes are TRBV28 and TRBJ1-2; 12 bases align to TRBD1. Germline V gives CDR1 MDHEN, CDR2 SYDVKM. The CDR3 is 15 amino acids. V lost 8 bases to trimming and J lost 2 bases; unmatched junction nucleotides: 6. CDR3 coding DNA: TGTGCCAGCTATAGCGGGACAGGGGGCAACTATGGCTACACCTTC. Residues: CASYSGTGGNYGYTF.

The chain combines TRBV7-2 with TRBJ1-2, with D maybe TRBD1 (6 bases). From germline, CDR1 is SGHTA and CDR2 FQGNSA. This CDR3 spans 13 amino acids. V dropped 4 bases and J dropped 5 bases, with 11 bases sitting between them. The CDR3 loop is CASSSGQKYGYTF. The DNA for the CDR3 is TGTGCCAGCAGCTCTGGACAGAAATATGGCTACACCTTC.

The chain links TRBV6-2 or TRBV6-3 to TRBJ2-2, with TRBD1 matching 10 bases. Germline V gene lookup returns CDR1 MNHEY and CDR2 SVGEGT. The CDR3 covers 16 residues. V dropped 2 bases and J dropped 5; count of bases not matched to a gene: 5. The CDR3 reads CASSYQKGQGTGELFF. The CDR3 nucleotides read TGTGCCAGCAGTTACCAGAAGGGACAGGGGACCGGGGAGCTGTTTTTT.

Points on this clone: Distinct nucleotide sequences in the sample also encode this CDR3. The J gene is TRBJ1-1, the V gene TRBV24-1, with a tentative D call TRBD1 (6 bases). CDR1 and CDR2 (germline): KGHDR, SFDVKD. The CDR3 length is 15 residues. Trimming pared 3 bases from V and 1 base from J, leaving 11 bases between. CDR3 nucleotide sequence: TGTGCCACCAGTGATCCAAAACAGGGGAACACTGAAGCTTTCTTT. This gives the protein CATSDPKQGNTEAFF.

With regard to this clone: One junction end does not reproduce the germline sequence, and a read error may be involved. This CDR3 reads CASNLHLTTGELFF. CDR3 sequence (DNA): TGTGCCAGCAACTTACACCTAACGACCGGGGAGCTGTTTTTT. The chain couples TRBV7-9 to TRBJ2-2, with D uncertain. CDR3 length equals 14 residues. CDR1 SEHNR and CDR2 FQNEAQ come from the germline V gene (reference sequence).

The chain uses TRBV7-9 and TRBJ2-3, with 8 nucleotides matching TRBD1. Germline-derived CDR1 and CDR2 are SEHNR and FQNEAQ (reference sequence). The V and J ends lost 5 bases and 4 bases, in that order; junction bases with no gene match: 5. The CDR3 spans 14 residues. The CDR3 reads CASSPRDRSDTQYF. The CDR3, as DNA: TGTGCCAGCAGCCCCCGGGACAGGTCAGATACGCAGTATTTT.

The chain employs TRBV27 and TRBJ2-7, with D possibly TRBD2 on 6 matching bases. Between the trimmed V and J ends, which lost 1 base and 6 bases, there was a span of 16 bases. Germline lookup yields CDR1 MNHEY and CDR2 SMNVEV (reference sequence). CDR3 length: 15 residues. The DNA of the CDR3 is TGTGCCAGCAGTTTATGGAGGGGCCTTTTGAGCGAGCAGTACTTC. It is translated as CASSLWRGLLSEQYF.

The chain links TRBV11-1 to TRBJ1-2; D possibly corresponds to TRBD1 (6 bases). The CDR3 is 13 amino acids. Germline V lookup: CDR1 SGHAT, CDR2 FQDESV (reference sequence). Trimming removed 5 bases from V and 4 bases from J, with 11 bases in between. For the CDR3, the DNA is TGTGCCAGCAGCCTTACAGGGCCCTATGGCTACACCTTC. Translated: CASSLTGPYGYTF.

The table lists this clone with a few counts. J is TRBJ2-7 and V is TRBV6-1, with 7 bases that match TRBD1. Trimming removed 2 bases from V and 2 bases from J; junction bases left unmatched: 9. The CDR3 has 16 residues. CDR1 is MNHNS, CDR2 SASEGT, per germline. CDR3: CASSEPGQLGTYEQYF. The CDR3 nucleotides are TGTGCCAGCAGTGAACCGGGACAGCTAGGCACCTACGAGCAGTACTTC.

This sequence joins TRBV7-3 and TRBJ2-7, with 10 bases that match TRBD1. Germline CDR1 is SGHTA and CDR2 is FQGTGA. This CDR3 spans 15 amino acids. V gave up 5 bases and J gave up 3 bases; unmatched junction bases: 7. This CDR3 reads CASSISGTGDYEQYF. CDR3 in DNA: TGTGCCAGCAGCATCTCCGGGACAGGGGACTACGAGCAGTACTTC.

The CDR3 DNA sequence: TGTGCCAGCTCACCAACGCCCGGAGAGACCCAGTACTTC. Residues: CASSPTPGETQYF. The chain carries TRBV18 and TRBJ2-5, with unresolved D. CDR1 is KGHSH, CDR2 LQKENI, per germline. V was pared by 2 bases and J by 4 bases, with 8 bases between. CDR3 size: 13 residues. Variable domain in full (rest from reference TRBV18 and TRBJ2-5): NAGVMQNPRHLVRRRGQEARLRCSPMKGHSHVYWYRQLPEEGLKFMVYLQKENIIDESGMPKERFSAEFPKEGPSILRIQQVVRGDSAAYFCASSPTPGETQYFGPGTRLLVL.

The V call is TRBV5-4, the J call TRBJ2-1; TRBD2 matches at 8 bases. The CDR3 totals 16 residues. Trimming removed 3 bases from V and 0 bases from J; junction bases left unmatched: 5. Per the germline V gene, CDR1 is SGHNT and CDR2 is YYREEE (reference sequence). The DNA of the CDR3 is TGTGCCAGCAGCTCCACTAGCGGAAGCTCCTACAATGAGCAGTTCTTC. Amino acids: CASSSTSGSSYNEQFF. Filled out from reference TRBV5-4 and TRBJ2-1, the complete variable domain reads ETGVTQSPTHLIKTRGQQVTLRCSSQSGHNTVSWYQQALGQGPQFIFQYYREEENGRGNFPPRFSGLQFPNYSSELNVNALELDDSALYLCASSSTSGSSYNEQFFGPGTRLTVL.

This clone was detected once. The rearrangement links TRBV29-1 to TRBJ2-3; possibly TRBD2 for D (5 bases). V was shortened by 6 bases and J by 1 base, with 11 bases between the two germline ends. This CDR3 has 13 amino acids. Per germline, CDR1 SQVTM and CDR2 ANQGSEA. The CDR3 sequence is CSVWFGGTDTQYF. As DNA, the CDR3 is TGCAGCGTATGGTTCGGGGGCACAGATACGCAGTATTTT.

About this clone: Other DNA sequences in this sample translate to the same CDR3. The J gene is TRBJ1-5, the V gene TRBV5-1; 8 bases align to TRBD1. Germline values: CDR1 SGHRS, CDR2 YFSETQ. The length of the CDR3 is 14 residues. V lost 4 bases to trimming and J lost 4 bases; unmatched junction nucleotides: 4. In DNA, the CDR3 is TGCGCCAGCAGCCCCGGACAGGGAAATCAGCCCCAGCATTTT. Translation: CASSPGQGNQPQHF.

The chain recombines TRBV3-1 (or the pseudogene TRBV3-2) with TRBJ2-7, with D maybe TRBD1 (7 bases). In germline, CDR1 is LGHDT, CDR2 YNNKEL (reference sequence). The ends were cut back, 4 bases at V and 3 bases at J, with 10 bases in the middle. The CDR3 totals 13 residues. CDR3: CASSRGTDYEQYF. The CDR3, as DNA: TGTGCCAGCAGCCGCGGGACAGACTACGAGCAGTACTTC.

A word on this clone: It is unclear where the CDR3 begins or ends on the DNA, so no DNA is shown, and the CDR3 is as TCRdb lists it. Here the CDR3 reads CASSSGLQNTGELFF. The genes are TRBV2 and TRBJ2-2; the D call in the table, TRBD2, was not verified against the DNA. The CDR3 contains 15 residues when both ends are counted. Germline-derived CDR1 and CDR2 are SNHLY and FYNNEI.

With regard to this clone: The same CDR3 also results from other DNA sequences found in this sample. The chain uses TRBV7-2 and TRBJ2-5; 8 bases map to TRBD1. CDR3 length equals 14 residues. Losses at the gene ends were 5 bases for V and 5 bases for J; bases not matched to a gene: 7. Germline V gives CDR1 SGHTA, CDR2 FQGNSA. The CDR3 coding sequence is TGTGCCAGCAGCCGCGACAGGGGCGGTGAGACCCAGTACTTC. This sequence encodes CASSRDRGGETQYF.